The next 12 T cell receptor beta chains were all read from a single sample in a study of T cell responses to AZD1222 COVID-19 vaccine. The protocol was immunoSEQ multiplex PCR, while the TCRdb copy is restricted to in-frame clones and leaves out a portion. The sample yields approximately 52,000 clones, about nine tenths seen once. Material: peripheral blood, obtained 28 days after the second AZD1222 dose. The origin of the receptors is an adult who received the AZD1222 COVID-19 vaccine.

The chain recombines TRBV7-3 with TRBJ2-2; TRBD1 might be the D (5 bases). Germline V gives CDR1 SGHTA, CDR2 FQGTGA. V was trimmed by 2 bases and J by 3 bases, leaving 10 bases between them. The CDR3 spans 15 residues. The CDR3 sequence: CASSLGAYYTGELFF. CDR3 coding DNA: TGTGCCAGCAGCTTAGGGGCTTATTACACCGGGGAGCTGTTTTTT.

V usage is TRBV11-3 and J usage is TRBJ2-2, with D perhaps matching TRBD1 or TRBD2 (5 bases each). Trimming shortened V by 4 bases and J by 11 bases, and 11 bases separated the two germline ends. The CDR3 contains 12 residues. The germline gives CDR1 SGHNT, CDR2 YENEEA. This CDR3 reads CASSYGAGELFF. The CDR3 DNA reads TGTGCCAGCAGCTACGGGGCAGGAGAGCTGTTTTTT. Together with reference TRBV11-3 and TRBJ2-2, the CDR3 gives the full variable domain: EAGVVQSPRYKIIEKKQPVAFWCNPISGHNTLYWYLQNLGQGPELLIRYENEEAVDDSQLPKDRFSAERLKGVDSTLKIQPAELGDSAVYLCASSYGAGELFFGEGSRLTVL.

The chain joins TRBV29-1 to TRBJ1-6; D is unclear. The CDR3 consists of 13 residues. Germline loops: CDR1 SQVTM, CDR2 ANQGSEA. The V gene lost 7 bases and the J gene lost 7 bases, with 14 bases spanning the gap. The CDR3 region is CSAASGPNSPLHF. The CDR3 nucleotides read TGCAGCGCCGCCTCTGGGCCCAATTCACCCCTCCACTTT.

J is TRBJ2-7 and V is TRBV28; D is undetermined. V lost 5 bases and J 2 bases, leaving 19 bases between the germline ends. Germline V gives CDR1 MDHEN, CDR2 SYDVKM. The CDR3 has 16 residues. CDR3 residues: CASSPTSFLRTYEQYF. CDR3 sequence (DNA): TGTGCCAGCAGTCCCACCTCTTTTCTGCGAACCTACGAGCAGTACTTC.

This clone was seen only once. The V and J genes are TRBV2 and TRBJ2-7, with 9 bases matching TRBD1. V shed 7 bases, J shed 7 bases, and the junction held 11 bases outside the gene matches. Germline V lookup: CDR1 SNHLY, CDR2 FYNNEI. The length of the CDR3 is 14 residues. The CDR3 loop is CASTRDRELREQYF. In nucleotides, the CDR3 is TGTGCCAGCACTCGGGACAGGGAGCTACGAGAGCAGTACTTC.

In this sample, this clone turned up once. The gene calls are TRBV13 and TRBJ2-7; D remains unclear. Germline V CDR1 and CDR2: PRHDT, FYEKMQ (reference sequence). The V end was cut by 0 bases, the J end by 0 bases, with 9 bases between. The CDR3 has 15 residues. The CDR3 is CASSLGRPSSYEQYF. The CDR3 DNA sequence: TGTGCCAGCAGCTTAGGGAGGCCTAGCTCCTACGAGCAGTACTTC.

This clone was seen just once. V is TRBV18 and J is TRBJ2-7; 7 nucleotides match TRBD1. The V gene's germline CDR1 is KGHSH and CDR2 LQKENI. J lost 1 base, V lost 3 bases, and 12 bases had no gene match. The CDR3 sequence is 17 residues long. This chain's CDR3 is CASSPSLGGTASYEQYF. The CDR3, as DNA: TGTGCCAGCTCACCCTCTTTAGGGGGCACCGCTTCCTACGAGCAGTACTTC.

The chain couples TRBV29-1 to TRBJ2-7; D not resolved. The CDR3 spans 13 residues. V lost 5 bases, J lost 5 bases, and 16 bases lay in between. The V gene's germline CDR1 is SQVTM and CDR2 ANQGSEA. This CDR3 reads CSVLAVVSNEQYF. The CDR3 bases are TGCAGCGTTCTCGCGGTAGTATCCAACGAGCAGTACTTC.

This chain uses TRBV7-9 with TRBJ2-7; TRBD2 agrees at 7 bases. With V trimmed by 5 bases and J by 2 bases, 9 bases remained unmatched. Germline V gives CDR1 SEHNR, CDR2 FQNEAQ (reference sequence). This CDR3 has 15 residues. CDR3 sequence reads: CASSSRLAKPYEQYF. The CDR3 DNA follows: TGTGCCAGCAGCAGCCGACTAGCAAAACCCTACGAGCAGTACTTC.

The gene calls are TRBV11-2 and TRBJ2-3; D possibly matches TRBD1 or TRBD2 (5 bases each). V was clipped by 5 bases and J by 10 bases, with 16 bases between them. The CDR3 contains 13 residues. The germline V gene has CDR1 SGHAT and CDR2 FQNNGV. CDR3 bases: TGTGCCAGCAGCACAGGTCGGGGAATTGCGCAGTATTTT. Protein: CASSTGRGIAQYF.

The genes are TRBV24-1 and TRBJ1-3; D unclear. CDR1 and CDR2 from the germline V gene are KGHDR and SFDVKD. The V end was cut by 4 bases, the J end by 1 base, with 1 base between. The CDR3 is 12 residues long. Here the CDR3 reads CATSESGNTIYF. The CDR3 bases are TGTGCCACCAGTGAGTCTGGAAACACCATATATTTT.

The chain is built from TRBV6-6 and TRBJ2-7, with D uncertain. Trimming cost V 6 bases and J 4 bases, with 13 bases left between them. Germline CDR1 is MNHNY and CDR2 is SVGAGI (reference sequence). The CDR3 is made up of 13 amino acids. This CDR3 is CASSSGLYYEQYF. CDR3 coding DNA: TGTGCCAGCAGCTCTGGGTTGTATTACGAGCAGTACTTC.